These T cell receptor beta chains were read from a single sample in a study of OX40 agonist ivuxolimab in advanced cancers. Generated by immunoSEQ multiplex PCR, the TCRdb table keeps only in-frame clones and is missing some. The sample has about 70,000 clones, about 84% seen once. The specimen was CD4+ or CD8+ T cells sorted from blood, collected in a trial of the OX40 agonist ivuxolimab. These receptors all stem from an adult with an advanced solid tumor such as melanoma, head and neck, liver or kidney cancer. Both conserved end residues are part of each CDR3. D genes are given only for firm matches. A row's size may be missing; if present it is once, few, many or a size class.

TRBJ2-5 | - | TRBV7-8 | once | TGTGCCAGCAGCTTAGATAGGGTGGAGACCCAGTACTTC | CASSLDRVETQYF
TRBJ2-1 | - | TRBV4-3 | - | TGCGCCAGCAGCCAAGACGGGCCCATCAATGAGCAGTTCTTC | CASSQDGPINEQFF
TRBJ1-4 | - | TRBV18 | once | TGTGCCAGCTCACCACGGGGGGGGAATGAAAAACTGTTTTTT | CASSPRGGNEKLFF
TRBJ2-1 | TRBD1 | TRBV5-8 | - | TGTGCCAGCAGCTCAGACAGGGGAAATTACAATGAGCAGTTCTTC | CASSSDRGNYNEQFF
TRBJ1-4 | - | TRBV9 | - | TGTGCCAGCAGCGTAGGGGTACTTAGCGCTAATGAAAAACTGTTTTTT | CASSVGVLSANEKLFF
TRBJ1-3 | TRBD1 | TRBV5-5 | - | TGTGCCAGCAGCTTAGGCGGGACAGACTCTGGAAACACCATATATTTT | CASSLGGTDSGNTIYF
TRBJ1-4 | - | TRBV5-1 | - | TGCGCCAGCAGCTTGTTAGGTGGGCGGGAGGCTGGAAAACTGTTTTTT | CASSLLGGREAGKLFF
TRBJ1-4 | - | TRBV5-6 | - | TGTGCCAGCAGCTTGTACGGTGAAAAACTGTTTTTT | CASSLYGEKLFF
TRBJ2-4 | - | TRBV2 | - | TGTGCCAGCAGGGGCGGTACCGGGGGCATTCAGTACTTC | CASRGGTGGIQYF
TRBJ1-5 | - | TRBV5-4 | - | TGTGCCAGCAGCTTCAGGGAACGAGACCAGCCCCAGCATTTT | CASSFRERDQPQHF
TRBJ1-1 | TRBD1 | TRBV29-1 | few | TGCAGCCTAAGACAGGGAGACGCCACTGAAGCTTTCTTT | CSLRQGDATEAFF
TRBJ2-3 | - | TRBV7-2 | - | TGTGCCAGCAGCCCCGGACAGTCTAGCACAGATACGCAGTATTTT | CASSPGQSSTDTQYF
TRBJ2-5 | - | TRBV30 | - | TGTGCCTGGAGTGTAGGAGGACAGCTCCAAGAGACCCAGTACTTC | CAWSVGGQLQETQYF
TRBJ2-7 | - | TRBV7-9 | few | TGTGCCAGCAGCTTAGGGGGAGAAGCGGGCGAGCAGTACTTC | CASSLGGEAGEQYF
TRBJ2-5 | TRBD2 | TRBV7-6 | once | TGTGCCAGCAGCCGGCTGGCGGGGGGTCAAGAGACCCAGTACTTC | CASSRLAGGQETQYF
TRBJ1-1 | - | TRBV5-1 | - | TGCGCCAGCGGGTCCCGAAACACTGAAGCTTTCTTT | CASGSRNTEAFF
TRBJ1-1 | - | TRBV27 | - | TGTGCCAGCAGTTCACAGACATCCCTGGCAAACACTGAAGCTTTCTTT | CASSSQTSLANTEAFF
TRBJ2-5 | - | TRBV7-3 | - | TGTGCCAGCAGGGGGGAAGGAGCCACGGGGACCCAGTACTTC | CASRGEGATGTQYF
TRBJ1-4 | - | TRBV6-6 | - | TGTGCCAGCCTGACAAGCGGGGATGAAAAACTGTTTTTT | CASLTSGDEKLFF
TRBJ2-1 | - | TRBV4-1 | few | TGTGCCAGCAGCCAGAGCCCAGGGGCCAACAATGAGCAGTTCTTC | CASSQSPGANNEQFF
TRBJ1-2 | - | TRBV28 | - | - | CASSVGGGSNYGYTF
TRBJ1-2 | - | TRBV5-8 | - | TGTGCCAGCAGCTTGGGTTTCAGGGATCAAGGCTACACCTTC | CASSLGFRDQGYTF
TRBJ2-6 | - | TRBV18 | - | TGTGCCAGCTCGTCCCCGATCAGGGGTTCTGGGGCCAACGTCCTGACTTTC | CASSSPIRGSGANVLTF
TRBJ2-1 | - | TRBV5-5 | - | TGTGCCAGCAGCTTGACTAGACAAAACTACAATGAGCAGTTCTTC | CASSLTRQNYNEQFF
TRBJ2-7 | TRBD2 | TRBV7-2 | - | TGTGCCAGCAGCCCCCCCGGCGGGAGGTCCTACGAGCAGTACTTC | CASSPPGGRSYEQYF
TRBJ1-2 | - | TRBV9 | - | TGTGCCAGCAGCCCCTCGTACGTCTATGGCTACACCTTC | CASSPSYVYGYTF